There are a few counts of the clone carrying this T cell receptor beta chain. These data are taken from a study of blood T cell repertoires in COVID-19. The protocol was immunoSEQ multiplex PCR, while the TCRdb copy is restricted to in-frame clones and leaves out a portion. In the table there are about 57,000 clones, roughly four fifths of which are singletons. With V trimmed by 8 bases and J by 0 bases, 12 bases remained unmatched. The CDR3 consists of 15 residues. In germline, CDR1 is GTSNPN, CDR2 SVGIG (reference sequence). Sequencing was performed on peripheral blood. This chain joins TRBV30 and TRBJ2-7; TRBD2 agrees at 8 bases. This sequence was found in a woman aged 80 or older with acute or convalescent COVID-19. Here the CDR3 DNA reads TGTGCCGGGACCTCGGGGGGGGGAAGCTCCTACGAGCAGTACTTC. It yields the protein CAGTSGGGSSYEQYF. The complete variable domain, with remaining parts taken from reference TRBV30 and TRBJ2-7, reads SQTIHQWPATLVQPVGSPLSLECTVEGTSNPNLYWYRQAAGRGLQLLFYSVGIGQISSEVPQNLSASRPQDRQFILSSKKLLLSDSGFYLCAGTSGGGSSYEQYFGPGTRLTVT.